This record looks at one T cell receptor beta chain sequence and its context. Its antigen is not known. CDR3 length: 16 amino acids. Germline assignment: CDR1 SGHAT and CDR2 FQNNGV. Unmatched junction bases numbered 7, after V lost 6 bases and J lost 0 bases. The record originates from a study of tissue T cells after allogeneic stem cell transplantation. Study at large: Viable blood and marrow gave sorted CD3+ T cells if numbers allowed.

The protocol was immunoSEQ multiplex PCR, while the TCRdb copy is restricted to in-frame clones and leaves out a portion. Among around 24,000 clones listed, about 90% were seen once. Study-wide findings and caveats: Blood and spleen captured only part of the tissue TCR repertoire.

The sequence was collected from a male donor aged 60 or older who later had graft-versus-host disease after an allogeneic stem cell transplant. Specimen: blood, collected before transplantation. The chain is built from TRBV11-2 and TRBJ2-7; 11 bases are shared with TRBD2. In DNA, the CDR3 is TGTGCCAGCAGTCGAACTAGCGGGGGCCGCTCCTACGAGCAGTACTTC. Protein product: CASSRTSGGRSYEQYF.